This T cell receptor (beta chain) was obtained from a study of cytomegalovirus exposure and HLA in healthy donors. General study findings and limits: Earlier analysis yielded a pattern in which most TCR beta V segments were productive about 87% or about 30% of the time.

A few counts support this clone. As yet, its antigen is unknown. Germline V gives CDR1 SEHNR, CDR2 FQNEAQ (reference sequence). The CDR3 consists of 15 residues. Trimming took 3 bases from V and 0 from J, leaving 9 bases between them. Both 60 Vbeta primers and 13 Jbeta primers went into the PCR. Repertoires were generated with immunoSEQ multiplex PCR, while TCRdb's copy carries only in-frame clones and drops some. Here the sample spans 150,000 to 200,000 clones, roughly 80% being singletons. The study sampled nominally healthy donors, though unrecorded immune exposures were likely. V usage is TRBV7-9 and J usage is TRBJ2-1, with a weak D call TRBD2 (5 bases). The sample was PBMCs. The TCR was taken from a female donor in good health and CMV-seronegative. The CDR3 is CASSLSGSSYNEQFF. As DNA, the CDR3 is TGTGCCAGCAGCTTGAGCGGAAGCTCCTACAATGAGCAGTTCTTC. Variable domain in full (rest from reference TRBV7-9 and TRBJ2-1): DTGVSQNPRHKITKRGQNVTFRCDPISEHNRLYWYRQTLGQGPEFLTYFQNEAQLEKSRLLSDRFSAERPKGSFSTLEIQRTEQGDSAMYLCASSLSGSSYNEQFFGPGTRLTVL.